This T cell receptor (beta chain) came from a study of shared clonotypes between healthy human individuals. This table comes from immunoSEQ multiplex PCR, and its TCRdb copy is limited to in-frame clones, with some not included. The table lists some 2.4 million clones, 80% to 95% of them singletons. Overall study results and limits: A reduction in generation probabilities was seen for non-shared clonotypes relative to those shared by all four donors. Donor clonotype sharing was expected to depend on sequencing depth.

Donors, without exception, were Caucasian adults residing in Nashville, Tennessee. CDR1 and CDR2 from the germline V gene are SGHTA and FQGNSA. This CDR3 is 14 amino acids long. The trim removed 5 bases at V and 4 bases at J, leaving 7 bases unmatched. A note on this clone: What it binds is unknown. The same CDR3 is also encoded by other DNA sequences in this sample.

This chain uses TRBV7-2 with TRBJ2-7; 8 bases are shared with TRBD2. This clonotype was obtained from a man aged 18 to 29 in good health. Some clones in this sample may be carry-over from other donors' samples. Specimen: naive CD4+ T cells from PBMCs. Subset here: CD45RA+ positively selected. The CDR3 nucleotides read TGTGCCAGCAGCCTCGGGAGGGTCTCTTACGAGCAGTACTTC. Amino acids: CASSLGRVSYEQYF.